This T cell receptor beta chain was captured by sequencing in a study of T cell responses to AZD1222 COVID-19 vaccine. Whole-study findings and limits: Baseline serology detected seropositivity in only five to seven AZD1222 recipients. Unmutated variant regions reportedly attract nearly half of all spike-specific TCRs. The study found Spike-specific TCR breadth and depth rose after two AZD1222 doses. The sample set comprised mostly white British donors with more females, and clonal diversity was possibly underestimated.

Sequencing used immunoSEQ multiplex PCR; TCRdb keeps in-frame clones, though not all of them. In total, the table holds some 150,000 clones. With respect to this clone: Its antigen is not known.

CDR3 length: 11 amino acids. Germline V CDR1 and CDR2: KGHDR, SFDVKD. Trimming took 0 bases from V and 4 from J, leaving 0 bases between them. Material for sequencing was peripheral blood. This chain joins TRBV24-1 and TRBJ2-7, with D hard to call. The receptor was isolated from an adult in good health. CDR3 in amino acids: CATSDLYEQYF. The CDR3 DNA is TGTGCCACCAGTGATTTGTACGAGCAGTACTTC.